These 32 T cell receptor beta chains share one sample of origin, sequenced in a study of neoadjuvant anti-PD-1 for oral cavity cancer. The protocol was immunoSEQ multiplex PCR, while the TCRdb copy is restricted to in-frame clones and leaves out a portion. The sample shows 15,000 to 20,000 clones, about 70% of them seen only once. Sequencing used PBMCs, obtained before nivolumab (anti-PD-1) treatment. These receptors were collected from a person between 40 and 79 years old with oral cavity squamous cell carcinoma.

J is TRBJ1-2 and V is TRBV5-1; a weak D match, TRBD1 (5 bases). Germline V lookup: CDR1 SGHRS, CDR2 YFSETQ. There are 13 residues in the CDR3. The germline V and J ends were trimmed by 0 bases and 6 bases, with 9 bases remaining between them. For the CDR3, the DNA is TGCGCCAGCAGCTTGGAAATGGGGCATGGCTACACCTTC. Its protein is CASSLEMGHGYTF.

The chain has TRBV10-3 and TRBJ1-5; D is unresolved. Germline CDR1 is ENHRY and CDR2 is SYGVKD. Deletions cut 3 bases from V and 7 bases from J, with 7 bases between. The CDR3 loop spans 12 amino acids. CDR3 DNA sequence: TGTGCCATCAGTGATTTCGGACAGCCCCAGCATTTT. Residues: CAISDFGQPQHF.

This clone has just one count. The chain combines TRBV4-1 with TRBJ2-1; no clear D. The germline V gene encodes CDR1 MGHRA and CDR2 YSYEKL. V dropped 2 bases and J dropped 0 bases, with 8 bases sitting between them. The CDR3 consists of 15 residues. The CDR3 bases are TGCGCCAGCAGCCAAACGGCCAGCTCCTACAATGAGCAGTTCTTC. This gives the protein CASSQTASSYNEQFF.

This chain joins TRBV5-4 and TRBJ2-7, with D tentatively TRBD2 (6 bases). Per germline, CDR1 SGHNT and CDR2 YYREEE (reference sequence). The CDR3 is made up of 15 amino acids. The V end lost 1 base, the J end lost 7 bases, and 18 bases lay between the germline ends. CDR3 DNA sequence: TGTGCCAGCAGCTTGTCGGGACTTAGTTCAGAGGAGCAGTACTTC. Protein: CASSLSGLSSEEQYF.

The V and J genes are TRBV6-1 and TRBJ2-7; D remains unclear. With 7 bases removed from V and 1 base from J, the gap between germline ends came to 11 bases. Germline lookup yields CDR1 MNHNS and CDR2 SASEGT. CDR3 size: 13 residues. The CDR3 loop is CASTFYGSYEQYF. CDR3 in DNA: TGTGCCAGCACTTTCTACGGATCCTACGAGCAGTACTTC.

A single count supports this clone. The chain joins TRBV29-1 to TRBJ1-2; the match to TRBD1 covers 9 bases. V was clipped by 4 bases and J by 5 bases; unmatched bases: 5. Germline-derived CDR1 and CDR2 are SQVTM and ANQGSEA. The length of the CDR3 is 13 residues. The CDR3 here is CSVATGGRYGYTF. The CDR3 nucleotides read TGCAGCGTTGCGACAGGGGGGAGGTATGGCTACACCTTC.

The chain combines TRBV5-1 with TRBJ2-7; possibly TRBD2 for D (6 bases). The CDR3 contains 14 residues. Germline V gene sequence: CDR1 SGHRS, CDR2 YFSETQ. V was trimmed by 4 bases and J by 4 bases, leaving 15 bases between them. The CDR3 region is CASSPGSGVYEQYF. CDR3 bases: TGCGCCAGCAGCCCCGGGTCGGGAGTATACGAGCAGTACTTC. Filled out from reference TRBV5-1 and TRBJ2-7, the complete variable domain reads KAGVTQTPRYLIKTRGQQVTLSCSPISGHRSVSWYQQTPGQGLQFLFEYFSETQRNKGNFPGRFSGRQFSNSRSEMNVSTLELGDSALYLCASSPGSGVYEQYFGPGTRLTVT.

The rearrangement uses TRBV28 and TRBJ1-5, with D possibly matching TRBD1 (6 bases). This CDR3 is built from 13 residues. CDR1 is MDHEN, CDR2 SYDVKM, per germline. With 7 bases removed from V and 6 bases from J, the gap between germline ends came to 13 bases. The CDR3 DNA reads TGTGCCAGCATCACAGGGTCGAGTCAGCCCCAGCATTTT. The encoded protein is CASITGSSQPQHF.

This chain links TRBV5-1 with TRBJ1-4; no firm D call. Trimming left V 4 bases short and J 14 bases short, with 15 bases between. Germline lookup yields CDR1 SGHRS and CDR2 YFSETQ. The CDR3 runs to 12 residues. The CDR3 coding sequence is TGCGCCAGCAGCCCCGACCCGGGATTGCTGTTTTTT. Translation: CASSPDPGLLFF.

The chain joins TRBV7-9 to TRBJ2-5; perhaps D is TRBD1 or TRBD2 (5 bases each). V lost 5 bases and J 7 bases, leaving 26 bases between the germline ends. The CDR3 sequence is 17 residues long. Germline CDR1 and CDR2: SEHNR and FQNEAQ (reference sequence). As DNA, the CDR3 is TGTGCCAGCAGCCCCTCTACAACGGGGCCCTCCTGGAGGACCCAGTACTTC. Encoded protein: CASSPSTTGPSWRTQYF.

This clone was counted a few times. The CDR3 loop is CASSFGVYNEQFF. The CDR3 bases are TGTGCCAGCAGTTTTGGTGTTTACAATGAGCAGTTCTTC. V gene TRBV27 combines with J gene TRBJ2-1; D not certain. CDR1 is MNHEY, CDR2 SMNVEV, per germline (reference sequence). Trimming removed 3 bases at V and 4 bases at J, with 7 bases between. This CDR3 is 13 amino acids long.

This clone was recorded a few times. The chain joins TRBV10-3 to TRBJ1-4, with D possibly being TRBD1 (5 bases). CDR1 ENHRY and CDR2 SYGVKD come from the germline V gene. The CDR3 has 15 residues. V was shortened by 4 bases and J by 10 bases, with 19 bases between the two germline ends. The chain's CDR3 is CAISVLGGESGKLFF. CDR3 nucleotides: TGTGCCATCAGTGTGCTTGGGGGTGAAAGTGGAAAACTGTTTTTT.

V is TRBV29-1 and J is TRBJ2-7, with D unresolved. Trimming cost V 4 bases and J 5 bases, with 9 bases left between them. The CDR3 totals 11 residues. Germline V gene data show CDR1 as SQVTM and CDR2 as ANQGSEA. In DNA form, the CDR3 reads TGCAGCGTTGTTAACGGGCACGAGCAGTACTTC. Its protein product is CSVVNGHEQYF.

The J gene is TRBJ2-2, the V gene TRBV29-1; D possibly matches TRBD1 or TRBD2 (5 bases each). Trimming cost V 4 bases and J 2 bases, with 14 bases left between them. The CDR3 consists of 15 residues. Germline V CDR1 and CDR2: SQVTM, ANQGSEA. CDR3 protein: CSVVGGPLNTGELFF. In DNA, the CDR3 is TGCAGCGTTGTTGGGGGACCCCTTAACACCGGGGAGCTGTTTTTT.

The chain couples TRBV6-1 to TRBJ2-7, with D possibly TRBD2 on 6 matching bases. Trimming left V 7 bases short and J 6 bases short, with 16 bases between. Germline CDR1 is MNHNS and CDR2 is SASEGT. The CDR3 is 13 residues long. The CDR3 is CASTTSLIGEQYF. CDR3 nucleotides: TGTGCCAGCACGACTAGTCTAATTGGCGAGCAGTACTTC.

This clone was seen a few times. The CDR3 coding sequence is TGTGCCAGCCGGTCCAGGGAGAGCAACACCATATATTTT. Translated: CASRSRESNTIYF. The J gene is TRBJ1-3, the V gene TRBV6-5; tentative D call: TRBD1 (5 bases). CDR1 and CDR2 (germline): MNHEY, SVGAGI. Trimming took 8 bases from V and 7 from J, leaving 15 bases between them. The CDR3 spans 13 residues.

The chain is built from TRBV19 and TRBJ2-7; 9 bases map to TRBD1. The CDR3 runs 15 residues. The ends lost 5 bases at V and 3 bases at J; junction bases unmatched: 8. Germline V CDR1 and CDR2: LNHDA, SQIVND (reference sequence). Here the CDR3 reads CASSPPGTGSYEQYF. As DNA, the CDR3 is TGTGCCAGTAGTCCCCCCGGGACAGGGAGCTACGAGCAGTACTTC.

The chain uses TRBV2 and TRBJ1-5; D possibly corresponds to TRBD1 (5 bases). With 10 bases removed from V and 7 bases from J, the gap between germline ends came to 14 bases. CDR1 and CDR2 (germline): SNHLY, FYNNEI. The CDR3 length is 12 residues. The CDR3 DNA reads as TGTGCCACCTCAGGGTACGGCCAGCCCCAGCATTTT. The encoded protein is CATSGYGQPQHF.

CDR3 DNA sequence: TGTGCCAGTAGTATAACAGGGGGCGCTGATGAAGCTTTCTTT. Translation gives CASSITGGADEAFF. This sequence joins TRBV19 and TRBJ1-1, with 9 bases identical to TRBD1. Unmatched junction bases numbered 5, after V lost 2 bases and J lost 7 bases. CDR3 size: 14 residues. The V gene's germline CDR1 is LNHDA and CDR2 SQIVND (reference sequence).

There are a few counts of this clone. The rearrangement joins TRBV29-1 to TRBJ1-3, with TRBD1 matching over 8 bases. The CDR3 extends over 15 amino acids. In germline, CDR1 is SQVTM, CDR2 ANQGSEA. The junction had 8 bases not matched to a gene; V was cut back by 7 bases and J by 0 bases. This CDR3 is CSGWETGGSGNTIYF. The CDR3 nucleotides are TGCAGCGGGTGGGAAACAGGGGGCTCTGGAAACACCATATATTTT.

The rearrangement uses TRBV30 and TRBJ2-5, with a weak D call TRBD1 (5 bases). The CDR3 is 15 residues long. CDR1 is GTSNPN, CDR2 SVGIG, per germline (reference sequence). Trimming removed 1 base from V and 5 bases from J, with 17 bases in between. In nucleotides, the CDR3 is TGTGCCTGGAGTGCGAGACAGAGAGGTAGCGAGACCCAGTACTTC. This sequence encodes CAWSARQRGSETQYF.

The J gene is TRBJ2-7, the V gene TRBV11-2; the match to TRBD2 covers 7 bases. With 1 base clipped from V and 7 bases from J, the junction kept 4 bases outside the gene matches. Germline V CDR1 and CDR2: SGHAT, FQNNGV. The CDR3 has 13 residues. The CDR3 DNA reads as TGTGCCAGCAGCTTAGGAAGCGGGACGGAGCAGTACTTC. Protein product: CASSLGSGTEQYF. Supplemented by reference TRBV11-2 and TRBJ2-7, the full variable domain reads EAGVAQSPRYKIIEKRQSVAFWCNPISGHATLYWYQQILGQGPKLLIQFQNNGVVDDSQLPKDRFSAERLKGVDSTLKIQPAKLEDSAVYLCASSLGSGTEQYFGPGTRLTVT.

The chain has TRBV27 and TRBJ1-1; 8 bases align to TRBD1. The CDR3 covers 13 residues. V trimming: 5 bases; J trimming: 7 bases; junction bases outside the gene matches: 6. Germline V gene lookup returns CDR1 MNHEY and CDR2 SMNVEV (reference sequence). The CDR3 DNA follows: TGTGCCAGCAGTGCCCGGACAGGGAGTGAAGCTTTCTTT. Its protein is CASSARTGSEAFF.

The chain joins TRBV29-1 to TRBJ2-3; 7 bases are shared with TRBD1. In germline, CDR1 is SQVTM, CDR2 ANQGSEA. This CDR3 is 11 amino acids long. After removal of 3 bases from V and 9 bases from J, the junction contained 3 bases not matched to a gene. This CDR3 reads CSVDRGWTQYF. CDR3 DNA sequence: TGCAGCGTTGACAGGGGGTGGACGCAGTATTTT.

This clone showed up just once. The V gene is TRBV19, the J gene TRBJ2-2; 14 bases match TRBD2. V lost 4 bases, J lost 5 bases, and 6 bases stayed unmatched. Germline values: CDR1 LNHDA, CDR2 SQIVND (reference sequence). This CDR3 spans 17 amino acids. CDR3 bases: TGTGCCAGTAGTAGGGGACTAGCGGGAGTAGGAACCGGGGAGCTGTTTTTT. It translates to CASSRGLAGVGTGELFF.

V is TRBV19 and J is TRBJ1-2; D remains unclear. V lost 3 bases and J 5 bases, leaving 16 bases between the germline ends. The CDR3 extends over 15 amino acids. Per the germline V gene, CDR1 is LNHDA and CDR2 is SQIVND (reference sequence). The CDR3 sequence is CASSMGAGSTYGYTF. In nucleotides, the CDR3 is TGTGCCAGTAGTATGGGAGCAGGCAGCACGTATGGCTACACCTTC.

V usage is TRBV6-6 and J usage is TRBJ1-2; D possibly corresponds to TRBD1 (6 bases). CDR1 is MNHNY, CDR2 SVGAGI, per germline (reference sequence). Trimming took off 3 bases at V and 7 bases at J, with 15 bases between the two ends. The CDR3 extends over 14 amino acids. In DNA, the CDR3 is TGTGCCAGCAGTTATGGGGACACAAGGGGTGGCTACACCTTC. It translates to CASSYGDTRGGYTF.

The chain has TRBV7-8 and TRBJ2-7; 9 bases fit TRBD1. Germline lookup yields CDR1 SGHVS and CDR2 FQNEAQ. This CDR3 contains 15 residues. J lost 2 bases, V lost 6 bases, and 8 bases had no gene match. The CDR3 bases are TGTGCCAGCAGTCGTACCGGGACAGGGCCCTACGAGCAGTACTTC. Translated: CASSRTGTGPYEQYF.

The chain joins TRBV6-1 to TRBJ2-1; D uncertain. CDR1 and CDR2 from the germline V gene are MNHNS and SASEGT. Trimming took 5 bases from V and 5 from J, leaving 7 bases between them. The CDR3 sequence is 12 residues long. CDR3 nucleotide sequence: TGTGCCAGCAGTCAAAGGAACAATGAGCAGTTCTTC. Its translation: CASSQRNNEQFF.

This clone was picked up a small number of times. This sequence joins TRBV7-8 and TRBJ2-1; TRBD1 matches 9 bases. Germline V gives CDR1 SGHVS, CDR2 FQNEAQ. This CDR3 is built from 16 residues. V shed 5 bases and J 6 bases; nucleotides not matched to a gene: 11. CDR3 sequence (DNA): TGTGCCAGCAGCGCCACAGGGGGCAATAGAGCCAATGAGCAGTTCTTC. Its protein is CASSATGGNRANEQFF.

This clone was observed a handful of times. DNA of the CDR3: TGCGCCAGCAGCCCGGGACAGGGGGGCACAGATACGCAGTATTTT. It translates to CASSPGQGGTDTQYF. This sequence joins TRBV5-1 and TRBJ2-3; 11 bases are shared with TRBD1. The CDR3 loop spans 15 amino acids. With 4 bases clipped from V and 1 base from J, the junction kept 2 bases outside the gene matches. From germline, CDR1 is SGHRS and CDR2 YFSETQ.

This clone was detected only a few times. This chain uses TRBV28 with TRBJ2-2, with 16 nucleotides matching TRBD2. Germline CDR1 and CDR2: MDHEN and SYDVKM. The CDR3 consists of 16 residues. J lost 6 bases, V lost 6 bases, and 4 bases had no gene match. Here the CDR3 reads CASSLGLAGGSGELFF. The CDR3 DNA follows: TGTGCCAGCAGCTTGGGACTAGCGGGAGGGTCCGGGGAGCTGTTTTTT.